This TCR beta chain was identified in a study of post-analysis software for immune sequencing data. This clonotype was observed once. Its antigen is not identified. Points from the study as a whole: Higher frequency in patients than in controls was seen for about five TRBV segments, with TRBV5-6, TRBV5-1 and TRBV20-1 among them.

CDR3 length equals 12 residues. The germline V gene encodes CDR1 MGHDK and CDR2 SYGVNS. The V end was cut by 2 bases, the J end by 7 bases, with 6 bases between. cDNA libraries for TCR beta contained unique molecular identifiers. MiXCR, run by TCRdb on the PCR reads, gives a single entry per CDR3 protein. This table holds more than 350,000 distinct CDR3 sequences, more than 30% found once. The chain uses TRBV25-1 and TRBJ2-1, with D possibly TRBD1 on 6 matching bases. The material sequenced was blood. The receptor was derived from a girl aged 2-10 years with multiple sclerosis. In nucleotides, the CDR3 is TGTGCCAGCAGTGAAACAGGGAATGAGCAGTTCTTC. This translates into CASSETGNEQFF.